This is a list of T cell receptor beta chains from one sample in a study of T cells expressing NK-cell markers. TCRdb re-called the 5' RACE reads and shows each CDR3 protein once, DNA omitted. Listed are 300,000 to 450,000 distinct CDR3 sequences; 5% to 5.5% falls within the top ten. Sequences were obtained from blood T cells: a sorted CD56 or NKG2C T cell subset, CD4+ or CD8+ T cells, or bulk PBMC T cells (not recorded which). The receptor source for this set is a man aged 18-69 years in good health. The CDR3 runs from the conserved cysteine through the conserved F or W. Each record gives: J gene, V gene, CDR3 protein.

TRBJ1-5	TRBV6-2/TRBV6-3	CASSSTGTSWRPQHF
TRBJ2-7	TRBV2	CASSLGTGQTYEQYF
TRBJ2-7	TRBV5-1	CASSSLGQGTYEQYF
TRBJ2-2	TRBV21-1	CASSKAPNGQGPFVGTGELFF
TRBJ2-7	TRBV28	CASSGTGVNEQYF
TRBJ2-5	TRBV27	CASSVSPGQRLKTQYF
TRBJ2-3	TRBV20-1	CSAYRGSDTQYF
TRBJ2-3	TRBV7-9	CASSLYGGRVADTQYF
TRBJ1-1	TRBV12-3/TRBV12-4	CASSPGGSYTEAFF
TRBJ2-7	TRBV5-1	CASSLASGYSYEQYF
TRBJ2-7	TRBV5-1	CASSLIGQRPYEQYF
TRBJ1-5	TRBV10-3	CAISEGQGYQPQHF
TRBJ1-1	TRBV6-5	CASSYGAGSMNTEAFF
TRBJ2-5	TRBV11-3	CASSLGQKAQETQYF
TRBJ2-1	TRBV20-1	CSADALAGGPGGNEQFF
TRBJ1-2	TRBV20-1	CSATDRGSGYGYTF
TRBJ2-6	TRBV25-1	CASEYAGANVLTF
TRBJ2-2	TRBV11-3	CASSLVGQGGTGELFF
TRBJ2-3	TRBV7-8	CASSLSRLARTDTQYF
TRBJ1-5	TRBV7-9	CASSEQGRNQPQHF
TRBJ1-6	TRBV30	CAWSVLDRDHSPLHF
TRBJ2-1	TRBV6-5	CASSYVLAGVNNEQFF
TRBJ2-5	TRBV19	CASSIPSGGQETQYF
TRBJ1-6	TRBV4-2	CASSQGAGSRSPLHF
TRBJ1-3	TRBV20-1	CSASRDSSGNTIYF
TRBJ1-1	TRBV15	CATSRSPGQEAFF
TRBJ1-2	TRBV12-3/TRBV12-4	CASSFLDLSYTF
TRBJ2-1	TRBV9	CASSRIAGYEQFF
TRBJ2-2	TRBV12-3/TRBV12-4	CASRSSIPGELFF
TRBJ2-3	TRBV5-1	CASSPRAGDRTDTQYF
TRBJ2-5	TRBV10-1	CASLLAGSQETQYF